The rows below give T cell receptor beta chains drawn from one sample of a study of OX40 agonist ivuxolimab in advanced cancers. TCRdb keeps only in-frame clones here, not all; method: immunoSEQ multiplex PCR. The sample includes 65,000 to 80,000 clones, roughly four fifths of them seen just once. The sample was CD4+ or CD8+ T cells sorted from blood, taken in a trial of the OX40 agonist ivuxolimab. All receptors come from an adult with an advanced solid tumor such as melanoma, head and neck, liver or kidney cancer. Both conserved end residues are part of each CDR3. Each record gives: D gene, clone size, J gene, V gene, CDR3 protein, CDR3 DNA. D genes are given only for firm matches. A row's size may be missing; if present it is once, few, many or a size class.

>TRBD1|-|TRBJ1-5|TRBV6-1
CASTWTGSYQPQHF
TGTGCCAGTACGTGGACAGGGTCGTATCAGCCCCAGCATTTT
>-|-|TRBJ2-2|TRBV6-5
CASSYQGNTGELFF
TGTGCCAGCAGTTATCAGGGGAACACCGGGGAGCTGTTTTTT
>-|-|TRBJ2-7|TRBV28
CASSSYGPSTKQYF
TGTGCCAGCAGTTCCTACGGACCGTCCACCAAGCAGTACTTC
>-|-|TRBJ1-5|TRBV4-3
CASSQVWEGSKVQPQHF
TGCGCCAGCAGCCAAGTTTGGGAAGGGTCCAAGGTCCAGCCCCAGCATTTT
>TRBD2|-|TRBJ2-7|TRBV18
CASSPRLAGGGASYEQYF
TGTGCCAGCTCACCTCGACTAGCGGGAGGGGGGGCCTCCTACGAGCAGTACTTC
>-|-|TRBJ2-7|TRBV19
CASSTRGPGGPYEQYF
TGTGCCAGTAGTACCCGGGGGCCAGGGGGGCCCTACGAGCAGTACTTC
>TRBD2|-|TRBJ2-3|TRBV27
CASTVAGVADTQYF
TGTGCCAGCACCGTAGCGGGGGTGGCAGATACGCAGTATTTT
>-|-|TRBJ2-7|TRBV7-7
CASSLGPGDAYEQYF
TGTGCCAGCAGCTTAGGGCCGGGGGATGCCTACGAGCAGTACTTC
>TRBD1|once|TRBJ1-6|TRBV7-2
CASSPHTGGNSPLHF
TGTGCCAGCAGCCCCCACACAGGGGGCAATTCACCCCTCCACTTT
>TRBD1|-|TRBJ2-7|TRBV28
CASRHGQGIYEQYF
TGTGCCAGCAGGCATGGACAGGGCATATACGAGCAGTACTTC
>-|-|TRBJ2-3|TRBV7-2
CASSLVFSNTDTQYF
TGTGCCAGCAGCTTAGTTTTCAGCAACACAGATACGCAGTATTTT
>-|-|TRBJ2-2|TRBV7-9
CASSLAGYGGKLFF
TGTGCCAGCAGCTTAGCAGGGTACGGCGGGAAGCTGTTTTTT
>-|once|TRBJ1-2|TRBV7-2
CASSLGQVNYGHTF
TGTGCCAGCAGCTTAGGGCAGGTTAACTATGGCCACACCTTC
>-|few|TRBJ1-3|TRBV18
CASSPLIPSGQGIRPLSGNTIYF
TGTGCCAGCTCACCTTTAATTCCCTCCGGCCAGGGCATACGGCCCCTCTCTGGAAACACCATATATTTT
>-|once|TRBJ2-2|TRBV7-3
CASSTQLGTGELFF
TGTGCCAGCAGTACTCAACTAGGCACCGGGGAGCTGTTTTTT
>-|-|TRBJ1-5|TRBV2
CASSEGSPLEPQHF
TGTGCCAGCAGTGAAGGCTCCCCCCTAGAGCCCCAGCATTTT